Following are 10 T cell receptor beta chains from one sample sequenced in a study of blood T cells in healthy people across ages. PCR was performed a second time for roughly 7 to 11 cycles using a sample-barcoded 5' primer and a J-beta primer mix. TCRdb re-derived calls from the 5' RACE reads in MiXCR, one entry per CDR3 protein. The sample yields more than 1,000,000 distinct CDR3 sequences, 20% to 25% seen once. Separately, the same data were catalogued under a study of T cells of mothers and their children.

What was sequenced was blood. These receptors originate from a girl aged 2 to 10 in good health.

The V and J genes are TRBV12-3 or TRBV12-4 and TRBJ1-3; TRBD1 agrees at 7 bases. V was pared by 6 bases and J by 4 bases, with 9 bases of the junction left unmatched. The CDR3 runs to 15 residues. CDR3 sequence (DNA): TGTGCCAGCAGATATACAGGGGTGAGGGGAAACACCATATATTTT. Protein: CASRYTGVRGNTIYF.

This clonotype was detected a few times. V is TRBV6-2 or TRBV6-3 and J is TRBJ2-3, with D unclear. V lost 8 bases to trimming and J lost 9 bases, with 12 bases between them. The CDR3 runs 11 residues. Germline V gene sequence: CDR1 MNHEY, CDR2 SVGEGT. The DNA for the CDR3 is TGTGCCAGCCGCGACGGAATCACGCAGTATTTT. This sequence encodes CASRDGITQYF.

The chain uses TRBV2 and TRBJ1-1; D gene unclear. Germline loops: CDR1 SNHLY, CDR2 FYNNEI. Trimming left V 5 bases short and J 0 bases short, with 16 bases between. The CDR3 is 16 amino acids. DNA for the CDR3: TGTGCCAGCAGTTTTCGCGGTGACTCCATGAACACTGAAGCTTTCTTT. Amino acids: CASSFRGDSMNTEAFF.

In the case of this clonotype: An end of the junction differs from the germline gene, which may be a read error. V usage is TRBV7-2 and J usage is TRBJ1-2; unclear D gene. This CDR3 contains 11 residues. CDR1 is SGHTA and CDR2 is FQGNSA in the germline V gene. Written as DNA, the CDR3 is TGTGCCAGCAGCTTATACCCGGAAAGGGCCTTC. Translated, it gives CASSLYPERAF.

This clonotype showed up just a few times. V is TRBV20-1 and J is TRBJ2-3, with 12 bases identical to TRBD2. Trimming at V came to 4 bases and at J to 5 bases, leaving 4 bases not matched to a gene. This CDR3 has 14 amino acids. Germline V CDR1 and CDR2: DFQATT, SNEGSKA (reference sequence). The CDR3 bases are TGCAGTGCTACTAGCGGGGGGGTACTAGATACGCAGTATTTT. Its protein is CSATSGGVLDTQYF.

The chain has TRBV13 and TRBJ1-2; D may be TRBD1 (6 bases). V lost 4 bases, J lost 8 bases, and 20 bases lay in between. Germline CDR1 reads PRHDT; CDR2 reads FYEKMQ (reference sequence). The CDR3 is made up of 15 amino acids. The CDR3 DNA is TGTGCCAGCAGCTCCCGGGACACCTCACCTGAAGGCTACACCTTC. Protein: CASSSRDTSPEGYTF.

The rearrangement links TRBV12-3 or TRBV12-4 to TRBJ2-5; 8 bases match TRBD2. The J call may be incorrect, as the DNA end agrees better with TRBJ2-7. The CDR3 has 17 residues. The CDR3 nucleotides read TGTGCCAGCAGATCGCGGGGGGCCGGGACTAATAGGCACGAGCAGTACTTC. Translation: CASRSRGAGTNRHEQYF.

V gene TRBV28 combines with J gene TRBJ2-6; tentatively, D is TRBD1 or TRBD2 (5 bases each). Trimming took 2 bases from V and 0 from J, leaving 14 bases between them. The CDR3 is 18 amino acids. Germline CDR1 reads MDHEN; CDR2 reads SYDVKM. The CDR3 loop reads CASSLGGTVISGANVLTF. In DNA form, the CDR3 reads TGTGCCAGCAGTTTAGGTGGGACCGTAATCTCTGGGGCCAACGTCCTGACTTTC.

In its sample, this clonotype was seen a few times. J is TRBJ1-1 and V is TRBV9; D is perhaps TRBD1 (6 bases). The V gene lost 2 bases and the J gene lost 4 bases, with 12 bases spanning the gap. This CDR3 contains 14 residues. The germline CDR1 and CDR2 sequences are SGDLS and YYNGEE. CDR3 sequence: CASSVTGKGTEAFF. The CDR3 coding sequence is TGTGCCAGCAGCGTCACAGGGAAGGGCACTGAAGCTTTCTTT.

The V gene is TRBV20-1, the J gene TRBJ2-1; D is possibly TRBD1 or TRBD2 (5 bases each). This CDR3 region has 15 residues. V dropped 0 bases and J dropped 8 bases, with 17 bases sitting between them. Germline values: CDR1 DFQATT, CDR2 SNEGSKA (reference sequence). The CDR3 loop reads CSARDAGTIRDEQFF. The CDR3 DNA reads TGCAGTGCTAGAGATGCCGGGACCATCCGCGATGAGCAGTTCTTC.